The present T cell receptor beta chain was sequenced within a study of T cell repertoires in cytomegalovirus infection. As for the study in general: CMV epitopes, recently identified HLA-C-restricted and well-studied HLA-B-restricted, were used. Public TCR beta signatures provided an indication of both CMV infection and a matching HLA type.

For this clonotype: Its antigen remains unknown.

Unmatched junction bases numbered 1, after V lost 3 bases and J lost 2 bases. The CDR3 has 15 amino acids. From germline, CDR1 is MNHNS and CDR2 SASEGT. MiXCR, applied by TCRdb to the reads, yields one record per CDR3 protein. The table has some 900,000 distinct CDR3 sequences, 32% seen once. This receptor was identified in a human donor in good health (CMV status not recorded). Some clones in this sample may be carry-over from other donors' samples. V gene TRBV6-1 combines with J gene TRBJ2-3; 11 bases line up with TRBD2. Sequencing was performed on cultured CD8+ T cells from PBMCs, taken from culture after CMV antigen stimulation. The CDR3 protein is CASSETSGITDTQYF. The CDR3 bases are TGTGCCAGCAGTGAGACTAGCGGGATCACAGATACGCAGTATTTT.